The next 18 T cell receptor beta chains were all read from a single sample in a study of Graves' ophthalmopathy and Graves' hyperthyroidism. The study amplified TCR beta CDR3 regions using RNA transcripts. HTBI primers served in a first-round RT-PCR, which a second-round multiplex PCR followed. TCRdb passed the multiplex PCR reads through MiXCR, listing each CDR3 protein once. The sample has about 220,000 distinct CDR3 sequences; about 22% are singletons. What was sequenced was peripheral blood. The receptors derive from a woman aged 45 to 65 with Graves' ophthalmopathy.

The table lists this clonotype with a few counts. It may be a read error: a sequence one base away is much more abundant. The chain is built from TRBV20-1 and TRBJ2-5, with TRBD1 identical over 10 bases. Germline assignment: CDR1 DFQATT and CDR2 SNEGSKA (reference sequence). There are 13 residues in the CDR3. CDR3 loop: CSARQGAREIQYF. For the CDR3, the DNA is TGCAGTGCCCGACAGGGGGCCCGTGAGATCCAGTACTTC.

This clonotype has a handful of counts. The rearrangement links TRBV12-3 or TRBV12-4 to TRBJ1-5; D may be TRBD1 (5 bases). CDR3 size: 15 residues. Trimming cost V 5 bases and J 0 bases, with 11 bases left between them. The CDR3 sequence: CASSTGGTSNQPQHF. The CDR3 DNA reads TGTGCCAGCAGTACGGGAGGGACTAGCAATCAGCCCCAGCATTTT.

This clonotype was seen at least ten times. The chain carries TRBV5-1 and TRBJ2-7, with 10 bases identical to TRBD1. The CDR3 length is 17 residues. V lost 4 bases and J lost 3; bases outside the gene matches: 13. Germline V gene sequence: CDR1 SGHRS, CDR2 YFSETQ. CDR3 amino acids: CASSNLPGTGDFYEQYF. CDR3 DNA: TGCGCCAGCAGCAACCTTCCCGGGACAGGGGACTTCTACGAGCAGTACTTC.

The rearrangement links TRBV14 to TRBJ1-1, with TRBD1 as a possible D gene (5 bases). This CDR3 is built from 15 residues. V shed 2 bases and J shed 5 bases, with 15 bases lying between them. From germline, CDR1 is SGHDN and CDR2 FVKESK. This chain's CDR3 is CASSQRRASGTEAFF. The CDR3 coding sequence is TGTGCCAGCAGCCAACGTAGGGCCTCAGGGACTGAAGCTTTCTTT. The full variable domain, with the rest looked up from reference TRBV14 and TRBJ1-1, is EAGVTQFPSHSVIEKGQTVTLRCDPISGHDNLYWYRRVMGKEIKFLLHFVKESKQDESGMPNNRFLAERTGGTYSTLKVQPAELEDSGVYFCASSQRRASGTEAFFGQGTRLTVV.

J is TRBJ1-2 and V is TRBV6-1, with unresolved D. Per germline, CDR1 MNHNS and CDR2 SASEGT. CDR3 length: 13 residues. Deletions cut 2 bases from V and 2 bases from J, with 6 bases between. CDR3 protein: CASSERQNYGYTF. CDR3 DNA sequence: TGTGCCAGCAGTGAACGCCAGAACTATGGCTACACCTTC.

The chain carries TRBV6-5 and TRBJ2-6; 9 bases align to TRBD1. Germline lookup yields CDR1 MNHEY and CDR2 SVGAGI. This CDR3 has 17 amino acids. The V and J ends lost 4 bases and 0 bases, in that order; junction bases with no gene match: 4. The CDR3 sequence is CASSWGTGNSGANVLTF. CDR3 nucleotide sequence: TGTGCCAGCAGTTGGGGGACAGGGAACTCTGGGGCCAACGTCCTGACTTTC.

This clonotype was seen more than once but under ten times. J is TRBJ1-2 and V is TRBV5-1; TRBD1 matches at 8 bases. The CDR3 length is 14 residues. Germline assignment: CDR1 SGHRS and CDR2 YFSETQ. Trimming at V came to 0 bases and at J to 8 bases, leaving 6 bases not matched to a gene. CDR3 sequence (DNA): TGCGCCAGCAGCTTGGGACAGGGGACCGAAGGCTACACCTTC. Translated: CASSLGQGTEGYTF. Variable domain in full (rest from reference TRBV5-1 and TRBJ1-2): KAGVTQTPRYLIKTRGQQVTLSCSPISGHRSVSWYQQTPGQGLQFLFEYFSETQRNKGNFPGRFSGRQFSNSRSEMNVSTLELGDSALYLCASSLGQGTEGYTFGSGTRLTVV.

J is TRBJ2-5 and V is TRBV28; weak D call: TRBD2 (5 bases). Germline CDR1 is MDHEN and CDR2 is SYDVKM. The CDR3 extends over 13 amino acids. V lost 6 bases, J lost 5 bases, and 13 bases lay in between. CDR3: CASRAGPGETQYF. CDR3 DNA sequence: TGTGCCAGCAGGGCGGGCCCGGGGGAGACCCAGTACTTC. Variable domain in full (rest from reference TRBV28 and TRBJ2-5): DVKVTQSSRYLVKRTGEKVFLECVQDMDHENMFWYRQDPGLGLRLIYFSYDVKMKEKGDIPEGYSVSREKKERFSLILESASTNQTSMYLCASRAGPGETQYFGPGTRLLVL.

Ten or more counts support this clonotype. The CDR3 sequence: CASSLTPEAGVLEETQYF. CDR3 DNA: TGCGCCAGCAGCCTAACCCCGGAGGCGGGGGTGCTCGAAGAGACCCAGTACTTC. This chain joins TRBV4-1 and TRBJ2-5; TRBD2 agrees at 7 bases. Germline trimming cut 4 bases from V and 3 bases from J; bases unmatched to any gene: 17. Germline V gene data show CDR1 as MGHRA and CDR2 as YSYEKL. This CDR3 has 18 amino acids.

This clonotype was detected many times. The chain employs TRBV28 and TRBJ1-1, with 9 bases matching TRBD1. Losses at the gene ends were 5 bases for V and 8 bases for J; bases not matched to a gene: 9. The CDR3 extends over 14 amino acids. The V gene's germline CDR1 is MDHEN and CDR2 SYDVKM. For the CDR3, the DNA is TGTGCCAGCAGTCCGCCCCCGGGACAGGGAGAAGCTTTCTTT. Its protein product is CASSPPPGQGEAFF.

This clonotype was seen many times. The rearrangement uses TRBV6-1 and TRBJ1-6; 8 bases are a match to TRBD1. This CDR3 region has 15 residues. V dropped 3 bases and J dropped 8; count of bases not matched to a gene: 6. Germline loops: CDR1 MNHNS, CDR2 SASEGT. Here the CDR3 DNA reads TGTGCCAGCAGTGAGTGGACAGGGAAGTATTCACCCCTCCACTTT. This encodes CASSEWTGKYSPLHF.

This clonotype was seen repeatedly, ten times or more. V usage is TRBV4-2 and J usage is TRBJ1-6; D uncertain. This CDR3 is 15 amino acids long. Germline lookup yields CDR1 LGHNA and CDR2 YNFKEQ. V dropped 1 base and J dropped 5 bases, with 9 bases sitting between them. CDR3 DNA sequence: TGTGCCAGCAGCCAAGGGCGCCTAAATAATTCACCCCTCCACTTT. Its protein is CASSQGRLNNSPLHF.

V is TRBV6-1 and J is TRBJ2-2; D possibly uses TRBD1 or TRBD2 (7 bases each). CDR3 length equals 17 residues. Trimming shortened V by 5 bases and J by 6 bases, and 22 bases separated the two germline ends. Looked up from germline, CDR1 is MNHNS and CDR2 is SASEGT. The CDR3 nucleotides are TGTGCCAGCAGTCAACTATCAGGGGGGGGCCAGTCCGGGGAGCTGTTTTTT. The encoded protein is CASSQLSGGGQSGELFF.

In its sample, this clonotype was seen a few times. The CDR3 region is CASSRSGGRQETQYF. The CDR3 region has the DNA TGTGCCAGCAGCCGTTCAGGGGGCAGGCAAGAGACCCAGTACTTC. The chain couples TRBV7-2 to TRBJ2-5, with 8 bases lining up with TRBD1. The length of the CDR3 is 15 residues. Germline V gene lookup returns CDR1 SGHTA and CDR2 FQGNSA. Losses at the gene ends were 5 bases for V and 2 bases for J; bases not matched to a gene: 7.

The table lists this clonotype with many counts. The chain employs TRBV19 and TRBJ2-5; D is unresolved. The CDR3 extends over 12 amino acids. The V gene lost 3 bases and the J gene lost 3 bases, with 5 bases spanning the gap. Germline lookup yields CDR1 LNHDA and CDR2 SQIVND (reference sequence). The CDR3 region is CASSIHKETQYF. Written as DNA, the CDR3 is TGTGCCAGTAGTATTCATAAAGAGACCCAGTACTTC.

In this sample, this clonotype turned up many times. V usage is TRBV29-1 and J usage is TRBJ2-7; 7 bases align to TRBD2. The CDR3 extends over 14 amino acids. V lost 4 bases, J lost 0 bases, and 6 bases stayed unmatched. The germline gives CDR1 SQVTM, CDR2 ANQGSEA. The CDR3 here is CSVGRREHSYEQYF. Written as DNA, the CDR3 is TGCAGCGTTGGTAGGCGGGAGCACTCCTACGAGCAGTACTTC.

This clonotype came up many times. CDR3 nucleotides: TGTGCCAGCAGTGGGTGGGGGACAGGCGAAGAGCAGTACTTC. This gives the protein CASSGWGTGEEQYF. The chain links TRBV28 to TRBJ2-7; 8 bases align to TRBD1. The CDR3 spans 14 residues. Germline V gene data show CDR1 as MDHEN and CDR2 as SYDVKM. V gave up 5 bases and J gave up 7 bases; unmatched junction bases: 10.

The chain recombines TRBV19 with TRBJ1-2, with 7 bases identical to TRBD1. Trimming at V came to 7 bases and at J to 4 bases, leaving 9 bases not matched to a gene. Germline CDR1 and CDR2: LNHDA and SQIVND (reference sequence). The CDR3 has 14 residues. The CDR3 sequence: CASNKLGDSYGYTF. The CDR3 DNA sequence: TGTGCCAGTAACAAACTGGGGGACAGCTATGGCTACACCTTC.